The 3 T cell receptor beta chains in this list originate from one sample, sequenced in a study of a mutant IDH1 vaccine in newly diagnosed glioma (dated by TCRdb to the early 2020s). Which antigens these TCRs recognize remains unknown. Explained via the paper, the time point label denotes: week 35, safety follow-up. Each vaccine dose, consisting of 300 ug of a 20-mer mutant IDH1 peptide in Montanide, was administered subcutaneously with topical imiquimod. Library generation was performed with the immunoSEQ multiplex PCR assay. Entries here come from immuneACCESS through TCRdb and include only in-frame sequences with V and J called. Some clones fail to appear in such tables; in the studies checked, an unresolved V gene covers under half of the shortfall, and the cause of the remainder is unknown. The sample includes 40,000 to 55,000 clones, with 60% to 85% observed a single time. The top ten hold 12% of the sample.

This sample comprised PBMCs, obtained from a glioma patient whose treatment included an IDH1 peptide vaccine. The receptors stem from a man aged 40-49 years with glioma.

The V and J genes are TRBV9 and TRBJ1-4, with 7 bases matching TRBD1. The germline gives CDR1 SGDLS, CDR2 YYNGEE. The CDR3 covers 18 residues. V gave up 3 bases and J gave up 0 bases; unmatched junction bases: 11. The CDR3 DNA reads TGTGCCAGCAGCGGTAACCGGGACAGAGATGCAACTAATGAAAAACTGTTTTTT. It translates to CASSGNRDRDATNEKLFF.

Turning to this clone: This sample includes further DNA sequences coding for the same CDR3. The CDR3 here is CSVEEGYGYTF. As DNA, the CDR3 is TGCAGCGTTGAAGAAGGGTATGGCTACACCTTC. The chain combines TRBV29-1 with TRBJ1-2, with D unresolved. The CDR3 is 11 residues long. The V gene's germline CDR1 is SQVTM and CDR2 ANQGSEA. V was trimmed by 0 bases and J by 5 bases, leaving 4 bases between them.

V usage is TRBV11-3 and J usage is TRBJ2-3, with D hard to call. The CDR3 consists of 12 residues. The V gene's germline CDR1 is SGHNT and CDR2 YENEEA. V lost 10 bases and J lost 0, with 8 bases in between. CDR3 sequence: CATTSSTDTQYF. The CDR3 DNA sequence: TGTGCCACCACCTCTAGCACAGATACGCAGTATTTT.